The rows below give T cell receptor beta chains drawn from one sample of a study of CD8 T cells in Susac syndrome. TCRdb reprocessed the immunoSEQ multiplex PCR reads with MiXCR, giving one entry per CDR3 protein. The data contain over 200,000 distinct CDR3 sequences, around 93% of them singletons. The sample comprised CD4+ T cells from PBMCs. All receptors come from a human donor with multiple sclerosis. The CDR3 runs from the conserved cysteine through the conserved F or W. A D gene is named only where the DNA matches it firmly. Only some rows state a clone size, as once, few, many or a class for expanded clones.

>TRBJ2-1|NA|NA|TRBV9
TGTGCCAGCAGCGTAGGGTCGGGGTACAGCTCCTACAATGAGCAGTTCTTC
CASSVGSGYSSYNEQFF
>TRBJ1-1|NA|NA|TRBV29-1
TGCAGCGTTGTATTGGCAGACTTCAAATGGGCTGAAGCTTTCTTT
CSVVLADFKWAEAFF
>TRBJ1-1|NA|NA|TRBV4-2
TGTGCCAGCAGCGCCCGGGACGAGGCTTTCTTT
CASSARDEAFF
>TRBJ2-5|NA|NA|TRBV5-1
TGCGCCAGCGGCGACGAGAGGGGCGCCCGTGGGACCCAGTACTTC
CASGDERGARGTQYF
>TRBJ1-2|NA|NA|TRBV20-1
TGCAGTGCTGTAGGACAGATGGATGGCTACACCTTC
CSAVGQMDGYTF
>TRBJ1-6|NA|TRBD1|TRBV9
TGTGCCAGCAGCGTCCGGACAGGGTTAAATTCACCCCTCCACTTT
CASSVRTGLNSPLHF
>TRBJ1-2|NA|NA|TRBV29-1
TGCAGCGTTGCGACAGACCTTAGCGGTGGCTACACCTTC
CSVATDLSGGYTF
>TRBJ2-5|NA|NA|TRBV29-1
TGCAGCGTTGTCGGGGGCGGCGAGACCCAGTACTTC
CSVVGGGETQYF
>TRBJ1-5|NA|TRBD1|TRBV12-3/TRBV12-4
TGTGCCAGCACTCTATCGGACAGGGGATGGAATCAGCCCCAGCATTTT
CASTLSDRGWNQPQHF
>TRBJ1-1|NA|NA|TRBV7-7
TGTGCTAGCAGCCCCGTCTTGAACACTGAAGCTTTCTTT
CASSPVLNTEAFF
>TRBJ2-7|NA|TRBD1|TRBV4-2
TGTGCCAGCAGCCGACAGGGTTCCGACTACGAGCAGTACTTC
CASSRQGSDYEQYF
>TRBJ2-5|NA|TRBD1|TRBV4-2
TGTGCCAGCAGCCCGAAACAGGGGGAGATCCAAGAGACCCAGTACTTC
CASSPKQGEIQETQYF
>TRBJ1-2|NA|NA|TRBV29-1
TGCAGCGTAGGCGGGACAAACTATGGCTACACCTTC
CSVGGTNYGYTF
>TRBJ1-2|once|TRBD1|TRBV3-1
TGTGCCAGCAGCTTCTCCCCGGGGACAGGGGAGGGTGGCTACACCTTC
CASSFSPGTGEGGYTF
>TRBJ2-5|NA|NA|TRBV29-1
TGCAGCGTTGTCAGGGATGGGGGAGAGACCCAGTACTTC
CSVVRDGGETQYF
>TRBJ1-1|NA|TRBD1|TRBV2
TGTGCCACCGAAGACAGGGGGAACACTGAAGCTTTCTTT
CATEDRGNTEAFF
>TRBJ2-1|NA|TRBD1|TRBV5-4
TGTGCCAGCAGTTCCGACAGGGGTTCCTACAATGAGCAGTTCTTC
CASSSDRGSYNEQFF
>TRBJ1-5|NA|NA|TRBV20-1
TGCAGTGCTAGTGGAGGAGGCGGCAATCAGCCCCAGCATTTT
CSASGGGGNQPQHF
>TRBJ1-3|NA|NA|TRBV5-6
TGTGCCAGCAGCTTGTATAGCTCTGGAAACACCATATATTTT
CASSLYSSGNTIYF
>TRBJ1-1|NA|NA|TRBV12-3/TRBV12-4
TGTGCCAGCAGTCTCTCCGCGCTTCAGGGGAAAACTTTCTTT
CASSLSALQGKTFF
>TRBJ2-1|NA|NA|TRBV20-1
TGCAGTGCTAGAAGGTCTGTTGAGCAGTTCTTC
CSARRSVEQFF
>TRBJ2-3|few|TRBD2|TRBV6-1
TGTGCCAGCAGGGGACTAGTGGGCCCAGATACGCAGTATTTT
CASRGLVGPDTQYF
>TRBJ2-7|NA|NA|TRBV20-1
TGCAGTGCTTTCCCAGTGCAGGGATCCTACGAGCAGTACTTC
CSAFPVQGSYEQYF
>TRBJ2-3|NA|NA|TRBV20-1
TGCAGTGCTAGAGAGGCGGCAGATACGCAGTATTTT
CSAREAADTQYF
>TRBJ2-7|NA|NA|TRBV30
TGTGCCTGGAGTGTGGGAGGAATTTACGAGCAGTACTTC
CAWSVGGIYEQYF
>TRBJ1-6|NA|NA|TRBV2
TGTGCCAGCAGTGAATTCCGCCCGGGGAATTCACCCCTCCACTTT
CASSEFRPGNSPLHF
>TRBJ1-1|NA|NA|TRBV14
TGTGCCAGCAGCCTTCGAGAGGGGAGAACGGTCTTT
CASSLREGRTVF
>TRBJ2-5|NA|NA|TRBV12-3/TRBV12-4
TGTGCCAGCAGTTTCCGGGACCAAGAGACCCAGTACTTC
CASSFRDQETQYF
>TRBJ2-2|NA|TRBD1|TRBV27
TGTGCCAGCAGTGAGGACAGGGGAGGTTGGAACACCGGGGAGCTGTTTTTT
CASSEDRGGWNTGELFF
>TRBJ1-2|NA|NA|TRBV28
TGTGCCAGCAGTTTAGGAAGGGATGGCTACACCTTC
CASSLGRDGYTF
>TRBJ1-5|NA|TRBD1|TRBV5-1
TGCGCCAGCAGCCTGTCCCGGGACAGGGCTTATAGCAATCAGCCCCAGCATTTT
CASSLSRDRAYSNQPQHF
>TRBJ2-7|NA|TRBD1|TRBV30
TGTGCCTGGAGTTGGCACAGGGGGCTACACGAGCAGTACTTC
CAWSWHRGLHEQYF
>TRBJ1-1|NA|TRBD1|TRBV6-5
TGTGCCAGCAGTTTAACAGGGGCACAAGTCGAAGCTTTCTTT
CASSLTGAQVEAFF
>TRBJ1-5|NA|NA|TRBV12-3/TRBV12-4
TGTGCCAGCAGTTATAGCAATCAGCCCCAGCATTTT
CASSYSNQPQHF
>TRBJ2-7|NA|TRBD2|TRBV11-2
TGTGCCAGCAGCTTAGCAAACGGGGGGGCCTACGAGCAGTACTTC
CASSLANGGAYEQYF
>TRBJ1-3|NA|NA|TRBV11-2
TGTGCCAGCAGCTCCCCTCGGGTATATGGAAACACCATATATTTT
CASSSPRVYGNTIYF
>TRBJ2-3|NA|TRBD2|TRBV3-1
TGTGCCAGCAGCCAAGGAGCGGGGGGGCCGTCGGATACGCAGTATTTT
CASSQGAGGPSDTQYF
>TRBJ2-4|NA|NA|TRBV3-1
TGTGCCAGCAGCCCGACTAGTACGGTCAAAAACATTCAGTACTTC
CASSPTSTVKNIQYF
>TRBJ2-7|NA|NA|TRBV9
TGTGCCAGCAGCGCAAACAGGGACTACGAGCAGTACTTC
CASSANRDYEQYF
>TRBJ2-5|NA|TRBD2|TRBV24-1
TGTGCCACCAGTGATTTGACGGGGGGGTGGCGAGAGACCCAGTACTTC
CATSDLTGGWRETQYF
>TRBJ1-2|NA|NA|TRBV20-1
TGCAGTGCTAAAGGACAGAGCTATGGCTACACCTTC
CSAKGQSYGYTF
>TRBJ2-7|NA|TRBD1|TRBV5-1
TGCGCCAGCAGCTCCCCGACAGGGGTGCAAATTGACGAGCAGTACTTC
CASSSPTGVQIDEQYF
>TRBJ1-2|NA|NA|TRBV5-1
TGCGCCAGCAGCTTGGGGACACCCGGTAACTATGGCTACACCTTC
CASSLGTPGNYGYTF
>TRBJ1-2|NA|NA|TRBV27
TGTGCCAGCGCCGGGACCGCGAACTATGGCTACACCTTC
CASAGTANYGYTF